The next 21 T cell receptor beta chains were all read from a single sample in a study of PD-1 blockade in classical Hodgkin lymphoma. Relapse was seen in all patients after autologous stem cell transplantation, and brentuximab vedotin exposure was variable. Assay: immunoSEQ multiplex PCR; the TCRdb copy retains only in-frame clones and omits some. The top ten hold around 2.6% of the sample, which has over 20,000 clones, 70% to 90% seen once. The specimen was peripheral blood mononuclear cells (PBMCs), collected at baseline. These receptor sequences come from a human donor with classical Hodgkin lymphoma.

The chain uses TRBV5-1 and TRBJ2-5; TRBD1 is a possible D gene (6 bases). CDR3 length: 15 residues. With 4 bases removed from V and 3 bases from J, the gap between germline ends came to 16 bases. CDR1 is SGHRS and CDR2 is YFSETQ in the germline V gene. The CDR3 DNA is TGCGCCAGCAGCGAGACCGGGACAATCAAAGAGACCCAGTACTTC. This encodes CASSETGTIKETQYF.

This sequence joins TRBV19 and TRBJ2-5; D remains ambiguous. Between the trimmed V and J ends, which lost 5 bases and 2 bases, there was a span of 9 bases. The CDR3 has 13 amino acids. CDR1 is LNHDA and CDR2 is SQIVND in the germline V gene (reference sequence). The CDR3 DNA follows: TGTGCCAGTAGTCGGCGGAGTCAAGAGACCCAGTACTTC. Its translation: CASSRRSQETQYF.

The J gene is TRBJ1-1, the V gene TRBV20-1; D gene ambiguous. Trimming left V 5 bases short and J 1 base short, with 5 bases between. The CDR3 is 11 residues long. Germline V gives CDR1 DFQATT, CDR2 SNEGSKA (reference sequence). The CDR3 nucleotides are TGCAGTGCTGAAGGGAACACTGAAGCTTTCTTT. Translation: CSAEGNTEAFF.

The chain recombines TRBV10-3 with TRBJ1-2; D unresolved. The CDR3 has 14 amino acids. The germline V gene has CDR1 ENHRY and CDR2 SYGVKD. The V end lost 0 bases, the J end lost 5 bases, and 10 bases lay between the germline ends. CDR3 residues: CAISESGAEYGYTF. For the CDR3, the DNA is TGTGCCATCAGTGAGTCGGGAGCTGAGTATGGCTACACCTTC.

V usage is TRBV19 and J usage is TRBJ1-5; D possibly corresponds to TRBD1 (6 bases). V was shortened by 3 bases and J by 7 bases, with 16 bases between the two germline ends. Germline assignment: CDR1 LNHDA and CDR2 SQIVND (reference sequence). This CDR3 spans 15 amino acids. The CDR3 here is CASSIHWGLNQPQHF. The CDR3 coding sequence is TGTGCCAGTAGTATTCATTGGGGGCTCAACCAGCCCCAGCATTTT. Combining the CDR3 with reference TRBV19 and TRBJ1-5 gives the whole variable domain DGGITQSPKYLFRKEGQNVTLSCEQNLNHDAMYWYRQDPGQGLRLIYYSQIVNDFQKGDIAEGYSVSREKKESFPLTVTSAQKNPTAFYLCASSIHWGLNQPQHFGDGTRLSIL.

The chain employs TRBV5-6 and TRBJ2-3, with D uncertain. The CDR3 is made up of 13 amino acids. CDR1 SGHDT and CDR2 YYEEEE come from the germline V gene. V lost 0 bases to trimming and J lost 2 bases, with 4 bases between them. This CDR3 is CASSLVPTDTQYF. In nucleotides, the CDR3 is TGTGCCAGCAGCTTGGTCCCCACAGATACGCAGTATTTT. The entire variable domain, with the rest obtained from reference TRBV5-6 and TRBJ2-3, is as follows: DAGVTQSPTHLIKTRGQQVTLRCSPKSGHDTVSWYQQALGQGPQFIFQYYEEEERQRGNFPDRFSGHQFPNYSSELNVNALLLGDSALYLCASSLVPTDTQYFGPGTRLTVL.

The chain has TRBV7-2 and TRBJ1-4, with D perhaps matching TRBD1 (6 bases). Germline V lookup: CDR1 SGHTA, CDR2 FQGNSA. Trimming removed 1 base at V and 0 bases at J, with 12 bases between. The length of the CDR3 is 17 residues. CDR3 loop: CASSLDPQGPTNEKLFF. The CDR3 DNA sequence: TGTGCCAGCAGCTTAGACCCACAGGGACCAACTAATGAAAAACTGTTTTTT.

The V gene is TRBV5-1, the J gene TRBJ2-5, with D perhaps matching TRBD1 (5 bases). Per germline, CDR1 SGHRS and CDR2 YFSETQ. This CDR3 is built from 15 residues. The V gene lost 0 bases and the J gene lost 2 bases, with 11 bases spanning the gap. The CDR3 protein is CASSLVGSGQETQYF. The CDR3, as DNA: TGCGCCAGCAGCTTGGTGGGTTCAGGGCAAGAGACCCAGTACTTC.

The chain uses TRBV7-8 and TRBJ1-2; maybe TRBD1 (5 bases). The germline gives CDR1 SGHVS, CDR2 FQNEAQ. V was clipped by 0 bases and J by 7 bases, with 12 bases between them. The CDR3 sequence is 14 residues long. In DNA form, the CDR3 reads TGTGCCAGCAGCTTAGCGCTTGGGGGAGCTGGCTACACCTTC. Protein: CASSLALGGAGYTF.

J is TRBJ2-1 and V is TRBV7-9, with TRBD2 matching over 14 bases. The V gene end was trimmed by 5 bases and the J gene end by 6 bases; junction bases not matched to a gene: 6. In germline, CDR1 is SEHNR, CDR2 FQNEAQ (reference sequence). The CDR3 consists of 16 residues. The CDR3 DNA follows: TGTGCCAGCAGCACCTGGACTAGCGGGGGGATCAATGAGCAGTTCTTC. It translates to CASSTWTSGGINEQFF.

This clone was counted only a few times. The rearrangement uses TRBV7-8 and TRBJ1-2; D is ambiguous. The V end was cut by 5 bases, the J end by 8 bases, with 12 bases between. The CDR3 has 12 amino acids. CDR1 is SGHVS, CDR2 FQNEAQ, per germline. The CDR3, as DNA: TGTGCCAGCAGCAGAAGTACCGGGGGCTACACCTTC. It translates to CASSRSTGGYTF.

This chain connects TRBV11-3 to TRBJ2-1, with 10 bases that match TRBD2. The CDR3 spans 15 residues. With V trimmed by 2 bases and J by 7 bases, 5 bases remained unmatched. Germline V gene data show CDR1 as SGHNT and CDR2 as YENEEA. Written as DNA, the CDR3 is TGTGCCAGCAGCTTACTCCTAGCGGGGGTGAATGAGCAGTTCTTC. Encoded protein: CASSLLLAGVNEQFF.

This chain links TRBV5-1 with TRBJ2-5, with D maybe TRBD1 (5 bases). The ends were cut back, 0 bases at V and 4 bases at J, with 13 bases in the middle. Germline values: CDR1 SGHRS, CDR2 YFSETQ. CDR3 length: 15 residues. The CDR3 DNA reads as TGCGCCAGCAGCTTGGTACAGGTGGTCGGAGAGACCCAGTACTTC. Amino acid sequence: CASSLVQVVGETQYF.

This chain links TRBV7-9 with TRBJ2-3; the D is unclear. Germline CDR1 and CDR2: SEHNR and FQNEAQ (reference sequence). With 2 bases removed from V and 2 bases from J, the gap between germline ends came to 11 bases. This CDR3 has 15 residues. The CDR3 sequence is CASSLLSGYTDTQYF. CDR3 DNA sequence: TGTGCCAGCAGCTTATTAAGTGGTTACACAGATACGCAGTATTTT.

V gene TRBV5-1 combines with J gene TRBJ2-1; TRBD1 is a possible D gene (6 bases). CDR3 length: 14 residues. Germline lookup yields CDR1 SGHRS and CDR2 YFSETQ. V lost 7 bases and J 0 bases, leaving 11 bases between the germline ends. CDR3 loop: CASRLQGSYNEQFF. The CDR3 DNA follows: TGCGCCAGCCGATTACAGGGCTCCTACAATGAGCAGTTCTTC.

The V call is TRBV7-9, the J call TRBJ1-5; D ambiguous. Trimming shortened V by 1 base and J by 1 base, and 8 bases separated the two germline ends. Germline V CDR1 and CDR2: SEHNR, FQNEAQ (reference sequence). The CDR3 has 15 amino acids. The CDR3 reads CASSLEGESNQPQHF. CDR3 coding DNA: TGTGCCAGCAGCTTAGAGGGAGAGAGCAATCAGCCCCAGCATTTT.

The chain couples TRBV5-1 to TRBJ2-5; 9 bases are shared with TRBD1. Looked up from germline, CDR1 is SGHRS and CDR2 is YFSETQ. After removal of 6 bases from V and 5 bases from J, the junction contained 8 bases not matched to a gene. The CDR3 length is 14 residues. The CDR3 bases are TGCGCCAGCAACCGACAGGGGGAGGTGGAGACCCAGTACTTC. Translating it yields CASNRQGEVETQYF.

This clone was seen just once. V is TRBV5-4 and J is TRBJ2-2; 10 nucleotides match TRBD2. From germline, CDR1 is SGHNT and CDR2 YYREEE (reference sequence). The CDR3 sequence is 16 residues long. V was clipped by 4 bases and J by 2 bases; unmatched bases: 5. Here the CDR3 DNA reads TGTGCCAGCAGCCCCGGGACTAGCGCAAACACCGGGGAGCTGTTTTTT. It encodes CASSPGTSANTGELFF. Variable domain in full (rest from reference TRBV5-4 and TRBJ2-2): ETGVTQSPTHLIKTRGQQVTLRCSSQSGHNTVSWYQQALGQGPQFIFQYYREEENGRGNFPPRFSGLQFPNYSSELNVNALELDDSALYLCASSPGTSANTGELFFGEGSRLTVL.

With regard to this clone: Germline is not matched at one junction end, which may reflect a read error. The gene calls are TRBV5-1 and TRBJ2-5; either TRBD1 or TRBD2 may supply D (5 bases each). Germline CDR1 reads SGHRS; CDR2 reads YFSETQ. The CDR3 is made up of 13 amino acids. CDR3 bases: TGCGCCAGCAGTTTGGGACCGCAAGAGACCCAGTACTTC. Translated: CASSLGPQETQYF.

The rearrangement links TRBV11-3 to TRBJ2-1; possibly TRBD1 or TRBD2 for D (6 bases each). V gave up 1 base and J gave up 8 bases, with 12 bases separating them. This CDR3 is 14 amino acids long. The V gene's germline CDR1 is SGHNT and CDR2 YENEEA. The CDR3 DNA is TGTGCCAGCAGCTTAGCGGGGGCAGGGGATGAGCAGTTCTTC. Its protein product is CASSLAGAGDEQFF.

This chain connects TRBV5-1 to TRBJ2-1; no clear D. Germline CDR1 and CDR2: SGHRS and YFSETQ. CDR3 size: 14 residues. Trimming shortened V by 0 bases and J by 0 bases, and 4 bases separated the two germline ends. Written as DNA, the CDR3 is TGCGCCAGCAGCTTGGACAACTCCTACAATGAGCAGTTCTTC. Amino acids: CASSLDNSYNEQFF.